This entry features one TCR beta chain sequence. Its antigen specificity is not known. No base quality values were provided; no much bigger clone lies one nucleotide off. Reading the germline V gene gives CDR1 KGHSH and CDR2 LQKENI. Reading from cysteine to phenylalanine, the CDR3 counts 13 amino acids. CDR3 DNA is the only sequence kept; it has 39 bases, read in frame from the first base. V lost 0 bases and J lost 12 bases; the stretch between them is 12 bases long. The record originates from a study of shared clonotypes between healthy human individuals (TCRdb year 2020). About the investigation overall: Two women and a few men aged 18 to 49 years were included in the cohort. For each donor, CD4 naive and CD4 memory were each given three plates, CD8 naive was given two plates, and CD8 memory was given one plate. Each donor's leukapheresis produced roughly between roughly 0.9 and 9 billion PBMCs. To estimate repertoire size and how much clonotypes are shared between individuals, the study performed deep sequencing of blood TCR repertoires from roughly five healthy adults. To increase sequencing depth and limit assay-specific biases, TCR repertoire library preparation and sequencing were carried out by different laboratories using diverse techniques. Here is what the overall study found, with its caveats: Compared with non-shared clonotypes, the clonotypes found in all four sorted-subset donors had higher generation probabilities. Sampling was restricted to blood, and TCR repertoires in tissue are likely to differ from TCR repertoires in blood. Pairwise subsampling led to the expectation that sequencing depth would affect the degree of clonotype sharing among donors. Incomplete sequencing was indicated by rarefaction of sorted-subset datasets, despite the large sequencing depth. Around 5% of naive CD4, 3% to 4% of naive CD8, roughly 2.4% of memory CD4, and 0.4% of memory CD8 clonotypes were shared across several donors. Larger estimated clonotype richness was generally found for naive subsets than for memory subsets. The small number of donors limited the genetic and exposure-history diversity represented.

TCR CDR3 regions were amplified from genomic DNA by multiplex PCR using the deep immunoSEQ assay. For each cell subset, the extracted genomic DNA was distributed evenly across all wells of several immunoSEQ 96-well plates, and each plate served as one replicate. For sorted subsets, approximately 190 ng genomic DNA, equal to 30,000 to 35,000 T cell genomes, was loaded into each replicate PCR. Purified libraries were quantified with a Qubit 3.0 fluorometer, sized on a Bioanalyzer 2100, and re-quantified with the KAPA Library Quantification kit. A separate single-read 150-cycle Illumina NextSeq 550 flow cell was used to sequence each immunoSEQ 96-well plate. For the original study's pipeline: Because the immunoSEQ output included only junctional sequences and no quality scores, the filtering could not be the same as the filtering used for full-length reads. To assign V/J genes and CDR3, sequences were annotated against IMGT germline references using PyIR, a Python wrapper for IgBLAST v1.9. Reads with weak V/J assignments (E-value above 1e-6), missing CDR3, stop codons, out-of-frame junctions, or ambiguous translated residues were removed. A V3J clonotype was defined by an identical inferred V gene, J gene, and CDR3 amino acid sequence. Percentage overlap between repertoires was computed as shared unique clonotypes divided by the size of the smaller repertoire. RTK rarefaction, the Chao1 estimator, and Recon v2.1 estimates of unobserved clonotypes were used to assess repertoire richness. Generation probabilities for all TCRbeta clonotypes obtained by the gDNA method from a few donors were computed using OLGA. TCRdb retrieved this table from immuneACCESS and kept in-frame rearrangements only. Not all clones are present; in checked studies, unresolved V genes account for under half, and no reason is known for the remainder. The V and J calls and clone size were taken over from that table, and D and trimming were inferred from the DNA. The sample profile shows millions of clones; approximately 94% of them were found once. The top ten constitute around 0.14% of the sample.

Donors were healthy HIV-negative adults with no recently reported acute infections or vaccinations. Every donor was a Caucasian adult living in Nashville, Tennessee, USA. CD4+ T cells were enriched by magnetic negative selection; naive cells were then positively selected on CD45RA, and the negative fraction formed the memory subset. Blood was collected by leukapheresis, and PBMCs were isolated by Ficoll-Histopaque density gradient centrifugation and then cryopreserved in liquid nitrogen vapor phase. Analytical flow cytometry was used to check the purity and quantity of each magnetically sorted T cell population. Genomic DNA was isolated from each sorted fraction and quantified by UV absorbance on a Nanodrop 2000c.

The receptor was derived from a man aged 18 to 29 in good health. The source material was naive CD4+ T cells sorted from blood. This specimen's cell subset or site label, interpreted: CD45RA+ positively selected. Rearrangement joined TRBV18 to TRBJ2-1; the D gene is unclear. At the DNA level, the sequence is TGTGCCAGCTCACCACCGGGTGGGTTCGGGCAGTTCTTC. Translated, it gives CASSPPGGFGQFF.